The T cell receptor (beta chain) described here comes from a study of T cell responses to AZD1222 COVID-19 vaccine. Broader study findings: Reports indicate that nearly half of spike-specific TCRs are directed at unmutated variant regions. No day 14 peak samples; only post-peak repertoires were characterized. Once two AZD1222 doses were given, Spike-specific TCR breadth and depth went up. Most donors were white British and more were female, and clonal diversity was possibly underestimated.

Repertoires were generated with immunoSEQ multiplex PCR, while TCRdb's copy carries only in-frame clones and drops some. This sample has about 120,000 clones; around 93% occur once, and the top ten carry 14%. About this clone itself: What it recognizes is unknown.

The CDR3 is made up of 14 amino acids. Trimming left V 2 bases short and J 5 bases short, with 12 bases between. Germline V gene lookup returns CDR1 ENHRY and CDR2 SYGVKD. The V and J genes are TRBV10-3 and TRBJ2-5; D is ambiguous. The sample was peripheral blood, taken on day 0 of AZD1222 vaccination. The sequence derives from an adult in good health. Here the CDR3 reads CAISERSSVETQYF. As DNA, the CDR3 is TGTGCCATCAGTGAGCGGTCGTCGGTGGAGACCCAGTACTTC.